Sequencing of this TCR beta chain was carried out in a study of blood T cell repertoires in COVID-19. Study-level information: COVID-19 samples collected from the United States, Italy and Spain covered acute and convalescent phases.

In the original processing: Using reference gene primer amplification, nucleated cell counts were estimated. Profiled with immunoSEQ multiplex PCR; TCRdb holds only in-frame clones, not every one. V, J and clone size were drawn from that table, and D and trimming were deduced from the DNA. The data contain a few hundred thousand clones, 70% to 90% of them seen just once; the ten biggest clones take up around 2.1%. In terms of age and location, participants ranged from roughly 18 to 89 years and lived in about 25 US areas. Symptom resolution, clearance, or two negative PCRs marked donors in Cohort 3 as recovered. Germline V CDR1 and CDR2: MGHRA, YSYEKL. The CDR3 has 18 residues. V dropped 3 bases and J dropped 0; count of bases not matched to a gene: 11.

Sequences were obtained from PBMCs or T cells enriched from blood (not recorded which). The rearrangement joins TRBV4-1 to TRBJ1-5, with 7 bases aligning to TRBD1. The TCR comes from a man aged 25 to 40 who had recovered from COVID-19. CDR3 DNA sequence: TGCGCCAGCAGCCATAACCCGGAGACAGGGAATAGCAATCAGCCCCAGCATTTT. This gives the protein CASSHNPETGNSNQPQHF.